The source of this T cell receptor (beta chain) is a study of post-analysis software for immune sequencing data. On the study more broadly: Multiple sclerosis in the patients followed relapsing-remitting, secondary progressive and progressive-relapsing courses. Study-level points and caveats: Multiple sclerosis was associated with a significant reduction in normalized Chao1 diversity relative to controls. The study found TRBV5-6, TRBV5-1 and TRBV20-1 among several TRBV segments more frequent in patients than controls.

The length of the CDR3 is 13 residues. Germline V gene sequence: CDR1 DFQATT, CDR2 SNEGSKA (reference sequence). V lost 4 bases, J lost 9 bases, and 18 bases lay in between. Prepared libraries of TCR beta cDNA carried unique molecular identifiers. TCRdb analysed the PCR reads with MiXCR anew, one entry per CDR3 protein. There are 700,000 to 800,000 distinct CDR3 sequences in the sample; 25% to 30% occur only once, and approximately 0.55% lies in the top ten. The sample holds a few counts of this clonotype. Antigen: not known. The V and J genes are TRBV20-1 and TRBJ2-5; D call uncertain. The sample consisted of blood. This receptor was taken from a girl aged 10-17 years with multiple sclerosis. For the CDR3, the DNA is TGCAGTGCTACCCGACCCGCGTTAAAGGCCCAGTACTTC. Protein: CSATRPALKAQYF.